Each of the 19 T cell receptor beta chains below was sequenced from the same sample in a study of T cells in women clearing cervical HPV infection. TCRdb's copy holds only in-frame clones and misses some; the assay was immunoSEQ multiplex PCR. The sample has around 20,000 clones. Input material: blood buffy coat. The receptors shown here come from a woman aged 18 to 75 with a cervical HPV16 infection that either progressed to CIN3+ or cleared (not recorded which).

A remark on this clone: The CDR3 extends 3 residues past the end of the read, so its final part is completed from the germline J gene. This sequence joins TRBV7-3 and TRBJ2-3, with 16 bases fitting TRBD2. The CDR3 loop spans 17 amino acids. From germline, CDR1 is SGHTA and CDR2 FQGTGA. Losses at the gene ends were 5 bases for V and 8 bases for J; bases not matched to a gene: 10. The CDR3: CASSQGTSGGVQGTQYF. Partial CDR3 DNA: TGTGCCAGCAGCCAAGGGACTAGCGGGGGGGTCCAGGGTACG.

CDR3 sequence: CSARVRSWAGIISYNEQFF. The sequenced part of the CDR3 DNA is TGCAGTGCTAGAGTTCGGAGTTGGGCGGGAATAATATCCTACAATGAG. The chain employs TRBV20-1 and TRBJ2-1; D possibly corresponds to TRBD2 (6 bases). The read comes to an end 3 residues before the CDR3 does, leaving the germline J gene to fill in the end. CDR3 length equals 19 residues. CDR1 and CDR2 (germline): DFQATT, SNEGSKA (reference sequence). The V end lost 1 base, the J end lost 1 base, and 23 bases lay between the germline ends.

Notes on this clone: The CDR3 end lies 3 residues beyond the end of the read and is filled in from the germline J gene. The chain has TRBV4-1 and TRBJ2-5, with a possible D match to TRBD1 (8 bases). The V gene lost 3 bases and the J gene lost 5 bases, with 16 bases spanning the gap. The length of the CDR3 is 15 residues. The V gene's germline CDR1 is MGHRA and CDR2 YSYEKL. The CDR3 sequence is CASSHATGEGETQYF. The part of the CDR3 DNA that was read is TGCGCCAGCAGCCATGCGACAGGGGAGGGGGAGACC.

CDR3 loop: CASSSGFGDEAFF. Incomplete CDR3 DNA: TGTGCCAGCAGCTCAGGGTTTGGCGATGAG. V usage is TRBV7-9 and J usage is TRBJ1-1; possibly TRBD1 for D (5 bases). Sequencing ends 3 residues short of the CDR3 end; the germline J gene provides the rest. The V gene's germline CDR1 is SEHNR and CDR2 FQNEAQ (reference sequence). The CDR3 sequence is 13 residues long.

On this clone: With the read ending 3 residues before the CDR3 end, the germline J gene is used to fill in that end. The J gene is TRBJ1-1, the V gene TRBV7-9; D is perhaps TRBD1 (5 bases). The CDR3 runs to 14 residues. Germline lookup yields CDR1 SEHNR and CDR2 FQNEAQ (reference sequence). Trimming stripped 1 base from V and 5 bases from J, with 11 bases between. The CDR3 here is CASSLGRGGTEAFF. The covered CDR3 bases are TGTGCCAGCAGCTTAGGAAGGGGAGGGACTGAA.

Details on this clone: The CDR3 end falls 3 residues outside the read, so it is completed with the germline J gene. The chain uses TRBV5-3 and TRBJ1-4; D unresolved. TRBV5-3 qualifies as an ORF whose function is uncertain. This CDR3 is built from 17 residues. The germline V and J ends were trimmed by 4 bases and 3 bases, with 19 bases remaining between them. The CDR3 loop is CARSPRQLIGSNEKLFF. The CDR3 DNA, read in part, is TGTGCCAGAAGCCCAAGACAACTGATTGGGTCTAATGAAAAA.

To note about this clone: The read falls 3 residues short of the CDR3 end, and the missing part is taken from the germline J gene. The chain links TRBV27 to TRBJ2-1, with D maybe TRBD2 (5 bases). Germline V lookup: CDR1 MNHEY, CDR2 SMNVEV (reference sequence). This CDR3 spans 15 amino acids. Trimming took off 2 bases at V and 6 bases at J, with 14 bases between the two ends. Here the CDR3 reads CASSLRDGLGNEQFF. The DNA read from the CDR3 is TGTGCCAGCAGTTTAAGAGACGGACTGGGCAATGAG.

A note on this clone: The read terminates 3 residues ahead of where the CDR3 ends, so the germline J gene completes it. The rearrangement links TRBV7-2 to TRBJ1-6, with D hard to call. V was shortened by 1 base and J by 7 bases, with 11 bases between the two germline ends. The CDR3 is 15 residues long. CDR1 and CDR2 from the germline V gene are SGHTA and FQGNSA. CDR3 sequence reads: CASSLGQAQNSPLHF. CDR3 bases read: TGTGCCAGCAGCTTAGGACAAGCTCAGAATTCACCC.

Details on this clone: The CDR3 is cut off 3 residues early in the read; its end comes from the germline J gene. The chain uses TRBV20-1 and TRBJ2-5; 7 bases are shared with TRBD2. The CDR3 runs 16 residues. The V segment lost 3 bases and the J segment 4 bases; nucleotides outside the gene matches: 14. Germline CDR1 DFQATT, CDR2 SNEGSKA (reference sequence). This chain's CDR3 is CSASEGPTSRVETQYF. CDR3 bases read: TGCAGTGCTAGTGAGGGCCCGACTAGCCGGGTAGAGACC.

Concerning this clone itself: The read falls 3 residues short of the CDR3 end, and the missing part is taken from the germline J gene. This rearrangement joins TRBV7-9 to TRBJ2-5, with a tentative D call TRBD2 (5 bases). The germline CDR1 and CDR2 sequences are SEHNR and FQNEAQ (reference sequence). Trimming pared 5 bases from V and 5 bases from J, leaving 18 bases between. The length of the CDR3 is 15 residues. The CDR3 DNA, read in part, is TGTGCCAGCAGCCTGGAGCTAGCAATCGGGGAGACC. It specifies CASSLELAIGET. The whole CDR3 is CASSLELAIGETQYF. Combining the CDR3 with reference TRBV7-9 and TRBJ2-5 gives the whole variable domain DTGVSQNPRHKITKRGQNVTFRCDPISEHNRLYWYRQTLGQGPEFLTYFQNEAQLEKSRLLSDRFSAERPKGSFSTLEIQRTEQGDSAMYLCASSLELAIGETQYFGPGTRLLVL.

This clone registers medium-sized (0.01 to 0.1%) by frequency. The read falls 3 residues short of the CDR3 end, and the missing part is taken from the germline J gene. This chain connects TRBV6-1 to TRBJ2-1; D ambiguous. The germline CDR1 and CDR2 sequences are MNHNS and SASEGT. The CDR3 is 14 amino acids. Trimming removed 1 base from V and 2 bases from J, with 6 bases in between. The CDR3 here is CASSEGGPYNEQFF. The covered CDR3 bases are TGTGCCAGCAGTGAAGGCGGTCCCTACAATGAG.

Concerning this clone: Coverage ceases 3 residues before the CDR3 finishes, and the germline J gene fills in the end. The rearrangement uses TRBV19 and TRBJ2-1, with 7 bases matching TRBD2. With 3 bases clipped from V and 0 bases from J, the junction kept 8 bases outside the gene matches. The CDR3 is made up of 17 amino acids. Germline V lookup: CDR1 LNHDA, CDR2 SQIVND (reference sequence). The CDR3 is CASSMEGRGDSYNEQFF. The sequenced part of the CDR3 DNA is TGTGCCAGTAGTATGGAGGGTCGGGGGGACTCCTACAATGAG.

Details on this clone: Read data end 3 residues before the CDR3 end; the end is taken from the germline J gene. The J gene is TRBJ1-4, the V gene TRBV19, with a tentative D call TRBD1 (5 bases). The V gene's germline CDR1 is LNHDA and CDR2 SQIVND (reference sequence). This CDR3 is 15 amino acids long. The V end was cut by 3 bases, the J end by 7 bases, with 15 bases between. The sequenced part of the CDR3 DNA is TGTGCCAGTAGTATCGGAGGGGCCGAGATTGAAAAA. This translates into CASSIGGAEIEK. The full CDR3 reads CASSIGGAEIEKLFF.

For this clone: The sequenced fragment ends 3 residues before the CDR3 boundary, so the rest is inferred from the germline J gene. This chain connects TRBV5-1 to TRBJ2-2, with TRBD2 matching 10 bases. The germline gives CDR1 SGHRS, CDR2 YFSETQ. The CDR3 sequence is 15 residues long. V lost 2 bases, J lost 7 bases, and 5 bases stayed unmatched. CDR3: CASSLLAGMHGELFF. The part of the CDR3 DNA that was read is TGCGCCAGCAGCTTACTAGCGGGGATGCACGGGGAG.

As regards this clone: The read stops 3 residues short of the end of the CDR3; the missing end is completed from the germline J gene. This chain connects TRBV28 to TRBJ2-5; 9 bases align to TRBD2. The CDR3 length is 14 residues. J was trimmed by 4 bases and V by 6 bases; bases with no gene match: 6. Per germline, CDR1 MDHEN and CDR2 SYDVKM. CDR3 sequence reads: CASRSSGIAETQYF. The sequenced part of the CDR3 DNA is TGTGCCAGCAGGTCTAGCGGGATTGCAGAGACC.

A remark on this clone: The read halts 3 residues ahead of the CDR3 end, with the missing end drawn from the germline J gene. The chain carries TRBV12-3 or TRBV12-4 and TRBJ2-2; D is unclear. V was clipped by 7 bases and J by 4 bases, with 10 bases between them. The CDR3 sequence is 13 residues long. The DNA read from the CDR3 is TGTGCCAGCACCTACAGAGCCACCGGGGAG. Protein sequence: CASTYRATGE. In full, the CDR3 reads CASTYRATGELFF.

A note on this clone: Sequencing ends 3 residues short of the CDR3 end; the germline J gene provides the rest. The chain links TRBV13 to TRBJ2-3; 7 bases align to TRBD1. This CDR3 region has 17 residues. Germline values: CDR1 PRHDT, CDR2 FYEKMQ (reference sequence). V lost 2 bases and J lost 2; bases outside the gene matches: 10. The part of the CDR3 DNA that was read is TGTGCCAGCAGCTTACAGCCGAACAGGGGCCACACAGATACG. Translated, it gives CASSLQPNRGHTDT. The whole CDR3 protein is CASSLQPNRGHTDTQYF.

Turning to this clone: Read coverage stops 3 residues before the CDR3 terminus; the germline J gene supplies the remainder. The gene calls are TRBV20-1 and TRBJ2-5; perhaps D is TRBD1 or TRBD2 (7 bases each). The germline V and J ends were trimmed by 4 bases and 4 bases, with 16 bases remaining between them. CDR1 and CDR2 from the germline V gene are DFQATT and SNEGSKA (reference sequence). The CDR3 runs 14 residues. The covered CDR3 bases are TGCAGTGCTAACCGCGACAGGGAGGGAGAGACC. Residues: CSANRDREGET. From start to end, the CDR3 is CSANRDREGETQYF.

Worth noting for this clone: The read ends 3 residues before the CDR3 terminus; that terminus is restored from the germline J gene. The rearrangement links TRBV7-9 to TRBJ1-1; D perhaps matches TRBD1 (5 bases). Per the germline V gene, CDR1 is SEHNR and CDR2 is FQNEAQ (reference sequence). The CDR3 is 15 amino acids. The CDR3 bases that were read are TGTGCCAGCAGCCCCGACGCGGGGGATGGAGAGACA. This sequence encodes CASSPDAGDGET. The full CDR3 is CASSPDAGDGETAFF.